A single sample is the source of the 8 T cell receptor beta chains below, sequenced in a study of T-cell reconstitution after alpha-beta-depleted transplantation in children. Library preparation (for TCRbeta) was performed with unique molecular identifiers. A single record per CDR3 protein comes from TCRdb applying MiXCR to the PCR reads. The top ten hold under 7% of the sample, which has about 480,000 distinct CDR3 sequences, under 15% seen once. Sequences were derived from PBMCs from the stem cell graft donor, sampled from the stem cell graft. All receptors derive from a human donor who donated a stem cell graft to a child with combined immunodeficiency.

This clonotype was observed a handful of times. The rearrangement uses TRBV29-1 and TRBJ2-2; D is perhaps TRBD1 or TRBD2 (5 bases each). V was shortened by 5 bases and J by 5 bases, with 15 bases between the two germline ends. The CDR3 loop spans 14 amino acids. Germline-derived CDR1 and CDR2 are SQVTM and ANQGSEA. CDR3 in amino acids: CSVILGVLTGELFF. DNA for the CDR3: TGCAGCGTTATACTGGGGGTGCTGACCGGGGAGCTGTTTTTT.

Many counts were recorded for this clonotype. The CDR3 nucleotides read TGTGCCAGCCGGTGGGGCGGGAGTGGCGATGAGCAGTTCTTC. This gives the protein CASRWGGSGDEQFF. V gene TRBV12-3 or TRBV12-4 combines with J gene TRBJ2-1; 7 bases are shared with TRBD2. The CDR3 loop spans 14 amino acids. J lost 8 bases, V lost 8 bases, and 12 bases had no gene match.

The sample holds many counts of this clonotype. The genes are TRBV12-3 or TRBV12-4 and TRBJ2-5; a weak D match, TRBD2 (5 bases). With 0 bases removed from V and 9 bases from J, the gap between germline ends came to 14 bases. The CDR3 consists of 14 residues. In nucleotides, the CDR3 is TGTGCCAGCAGTTTAGCGAGAGGGAGATACGCCCAGTACTTC. Translation gives CASSLARGRYAQYF.

This clonotype was observed many times. V gene TRBV9 combines with J gene TRBJ2-7; D gene ambiguous. V lost 0 bases and J lost 1, with 5 bases in between. The germline V gene has CDR1 SGDLS and CDR2 YYNGEE. CDR3 length equals 13 residues. CDR3 residues: CASSVDDSYEQYF. The CDR3 DNA sequence: TGTGCCAGCAGCGTAGACGATTCCTACGAGCAGTACTTC.

This clonotype came up a few times. CDR3 nucleotides: TGCGCCAGCAGCTTGGCCCGCGAGGGCGCTGAGCAGTTCTTC. Amino acids: CASSLAREGAEQFF. The chain carries TRBV5-1 and TRBJ2-1; perhaps TRBD2 as D (5 bases). The germline V gene has CDR1 SGHRS and CDR2 YFSETQ. Trimming pared 0 bases from V and 9 bases from J, leaving 13 bases between. The CDR3 contains 14 residues.

This clonotype has a handful of counts. The chain recombines TRBV12-3 or TRBV12-4 with TRBJ2-3; weak D call: TRBD2 (7 bases). The V end was cut by 3 bases, the J end by 5 bases, with 15 bases between. This CDR3 is built from 15 residues. CDR3 sequence (DNA): TGTGCCAGCAGTTTCCACGGGGGGCACGGAGATACGCAGTATTTT. Translated: CASSFHGGHGDTQYF.

This clonotype was found a few times. The chain carries TRBV7-2 and TRBJ2-7; TRBD2 is a possible D gene (5 bases). CDR1 is SGHTA, CDR2 FQGNSA, per germline. The CDR3 runs to 13 residues. V lost 2 bases and J lost 5, with 10 bases in between. This CDR3 is CASSLSGKDEQYF. The CDR3 bases are TGTGCCAGCAGCTTAAGCGGTAAGGACGAGCAGTACTTC.

This chain connects TRBV4-3 to TRBJ1-1; no clear D gene. The V end lost 0 bases, the J end lost 0 bases, and 5 bases lay between the germline ends. From germline, CDR1 is LGHNA and CDR2 YSLEER. This CDR3 comprises 14 residues. The CDR3 region is CASSQESVNTEAFF. CDR3 coding DNA: TGCGCCAGCAGCCAAGAATCTGTGAACACTGAAGCTTTCTTT.